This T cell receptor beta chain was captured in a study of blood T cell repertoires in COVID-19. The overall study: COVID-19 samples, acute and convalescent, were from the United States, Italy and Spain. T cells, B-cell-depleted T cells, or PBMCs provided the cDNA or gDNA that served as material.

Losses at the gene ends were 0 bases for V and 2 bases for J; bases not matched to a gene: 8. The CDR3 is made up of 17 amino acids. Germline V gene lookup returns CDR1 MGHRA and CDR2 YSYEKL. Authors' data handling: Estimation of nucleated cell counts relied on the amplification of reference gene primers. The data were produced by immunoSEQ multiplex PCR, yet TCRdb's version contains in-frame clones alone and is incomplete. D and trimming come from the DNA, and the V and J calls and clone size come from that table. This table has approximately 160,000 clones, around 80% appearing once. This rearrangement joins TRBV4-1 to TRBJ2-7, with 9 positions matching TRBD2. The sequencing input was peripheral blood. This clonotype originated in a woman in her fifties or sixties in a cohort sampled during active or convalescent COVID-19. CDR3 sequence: CASSQDIGGTSPYEQYF. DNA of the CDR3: TGCGCCAGCAGCCAAGATATAGGCGGGACTAGCCCCTACGAGCAGTACTTC.